This is a list of T cell receptor beta chains from one sample in a study of blood T cell repertoires in COVID-19. Profiled with immunoSEQ multiplex PCR; TCRdb holds only in-frame clones, not every one. The table has approximately 76,000 clones, roughly nine tenths seen once. Sequencing used peripheral blood. All receptors derive from a man aged 25 to 45 with acute or convalescent COVID-19. CDR3s include the opening cysteine and the closing phenylalanine or tryptophan. Fields, in order: clone size, J gene, V gene, CDR3 protein. Not every row has a clone size; where given, it reads once, few, many or a size class.

abundance: .; j_gene: TRBJ1-5; v_gene: TRBV28; CDR3aa: CASSSPSGDSNQPQHF
abundance: .; j_gene: TRBJ2-7; v_gene: TRBV30; CDR3aa: CAWSSGTGRIYEQYF
abundance: .; j_gene: TRBJ1-4; v_gene: TRBV28; CDR3aa: CASSAYGGRGEKLFF
abundance: .; j_gene: TRBJ1-4; v_gene: TRBV7-2; CDR3aa: CASSRTGTGGEKLFF
abundance: .; j_gene: TRBJ1-2; v_gene: TRBV15; CDR3aa: CATSRGRGLGYGYTF
abundance: .; j_gene: TRBJ1-4; v_gene: TRBV3-1/TRBV3-2; CDR3aa: CASSRQGTNEKLFF
abundance: .; j_gene: TRBJ2-3; v_gene: TRBV7-2; CDR3aa: CASSLGTGGGTDTQYF
abundance: .; j_gene: TRBJ2-7; v_gene: TRBV5-1; CDR3aa: CASSGTGRPEQYF
abundance: .; j_gene: TRBJ1-5; v_gene: TRBV30; CDR3aa: CAWRRQGNQPQHF
abundance: .; j_gene: TRBJ1-1; v_gene: TRBV2; CDR3aa: CASRTANTEAFF
abundance: .; j_gene: TRBJ1-2; v_gene: TRBV27; CDR3aa: CASRPSGAYGYTF
abundance: .; j_gene: TRBJ1-6; v_gene: TRBV6-5; CDR3aa: CASSKTGGSPLHF
abundance: .; j_gene: TRBJ2-3; v_gene: TRBV2; CDR3aa: CASSVRGADTQYF
abundance: .; j_gene: TRBJ1-5; v_gene: TRBV28; CDR3aa: CASWTGDSPDELHQPQHF
abundance: once; j_gene: TRBJ2-1; v_gene: TRBV25-1; CDR3aa: CASSDSYEQFF
abundance: .; j_gene: TRBJ2-1; v_gene: TRBV10-1; CDR3aa: CASSEGLAGLNNEQFF
abundance: once; j_gene: TRBJ1-1; v_gene: TRBV6-5; CDR3aa: CASHTQGAGTEAFF
abundance: .; j_gene: TRBJ2-2; v_gene: TRBV9; CDR3aa: CASRVAGGDEGELFF
abundance: .; j_gene: TRBJ2-1; v_gene: TRBV4-1; CDR3aa: CASSPGLAGLNEQFF
abundance: .; j_gene: TRBJ2-7; v_gene: TRBV5-6; CDR3aa: CASSLRPGLAASYEQYF
abundance: .; j_gene: TRBJ1-5; v_gene: TRBV20-1; CDR3aa: CSASSGEDQPQHF
abundance: once; j_gene: TRBJ1-6; v_gene: TRBV4-1; CDR3aa: CASSQQGIRSPLHF
abundance: .; j_gene: TRBJ2-1; v_gene: TRBV18; CDR3aa: CASSPGKGGGEQFF
abundance: .; j_gene: TRBJ1-1; v_gene: TRBV2; CDR3aa: CASRSTRNTEAFF
abundance: .; j_gene: TRBJ2-7; v_gene: TRBV15; CDR3aa: CATSRGGQPRYEQYF
abundance: .; j_gene: TRBJ2-5; v_gene: TRBV7-9; CDR3aa: CASSLGVGTVGETQYF
abundance: once; j_gene: TRBJ2-3; v_gene: TRBV5-4; CDR3aa: CASNIRTGGRDTQYF
abundance: .; j_gene: TRBJ2-7; v_gene: TRBV11-3; CDR3aa: CASSPRSGQEQYF
abundance: .; j_gene: TRBJ1-1; v_gene: TRBV5-1; CDR3aa: CASSSEGRSTEAFF
abundance: few; j_gene: TRBJ2-7; v_gene: TRBV7-9; CDR3aa: CASSLGTGTYEQYF
abundance: once; j_gene: TRBJ1-2; v_gene: TRBV5-1; CDR3aa: CASSLAAGTNYGYTF
abundance: .; j_gene: TRBJ1-2; v_gene: TRBV5-1; CDR3aa: CASSLARQGGGYTF
abundance: .; j_gene: TRBJ1-1; v_gene: TRBV19; CDR3aa: CASSDGQYTEAFF
abundance: .; j_gene: TRBJ2-2; v_gene: TRBV4-1; CDR3aa: CASSQQTGTNTGELFF
abundance: .; j_gene: TRBJ2-2; v_gene: TRBV25-1; CDR3aa: CASRGDRTITGELFF
abundance: .; j_gene: TRBJ1-5; v_gene: TRBV29-1; CDR3aa: CSVGQSGSNQPQHF
abundance: .; j_gene: TRBJ2-7; v_gene: TRBV7-2; CDR3aa: CASSPSQGHEQYF
abundance: .; j_gene: TRBJ2-2; v_gene: TRBV12-5; CDR3aa: CASAPIDTGELFF